This T cell receptor (beta chain) was found in a study of blood T cell repertoires in COVID-19. Study context: Collection of acute and convalescent COVID-19 samples took place in the United States, Italy and Spain. The cDNA or gDNA used as material had been derived from T cells, B-cell-depleted T cells, or PBMCs.

Authors' data handling: The authors estimated nucleated cell counts from reference gene primer amplification. Sequencing used immunoSEQ multiplex PCR; TCRdb keeps in-frame clones, though not all of them. V, J and clone size derive from that table, while D and trimming were established from the DNA sequence. The sample yields around 130,000 clones, 65% to 85% seen once. The CDR3 covers 16 residues. The germline V gene has CDR1 SGDLS and CDR2 YYNGEE. Unmatched junction bases numbered 9, after V lost 0 bases and J lost 6 bases. The chain joins TRBV9 to TRBJ2-1; 7 nucleotides align to TRBD1. Input material: peripheral blood. The source is an elderly woman with acute or convalescent COVID-19. CDR3 sequence reads: CASSVGPGTESNEQFF. The CDR3 region has the DNA TGTGCCAGCAGCGTAGGTCCCGGGACAGAGAGCAATGAGCAGTTCTTC.